This is a list of T cell receptor beta chains from one sample in a study of response to subunit inactivated influenza vaccine. TCRdb fed the RT-PCR reads into MiXCR, producing one record per CDR3 protein. Here the sample spans a few hundred thousand distinct CDR3 sequences, 14% being singletons. Specimen: PBMCs from blood, collected about 13 days after vaccination. The receptors here all came from a man in his fifties or sixties who received an inactivated influenza vaccine. CDR3s include the opening cysteine and the closing phenylalanine or tryptophan. Fields, in order: D gene, clone size, J gene, V gene, CDR3 length, CDR3 DNA, CDR3 protein. A D gene is named only where the DNA matches it firmly. For some rows the clone size is stated as once, few or many, or as a class when expanded; others skip it.

TRBD1,few,TRBJ1-6,TRBV30,13,TGTGCCTGGACGGGACAGGGGAACTCACCCCTCCACTTT,CAWTGQGNSPLHF
.,.,TRBJ2-1,TRBV6-6,11,TGTGCCAGCAGACAGCGGGCTGAGCAGTTCTTC,CASRQRAEQFF
TRBD2,.,TRBJ2-1,TRBV5-1,17,TGCGCCAGCAGCTCGGGACTAGCGGGGGGCCCCTACAATGAGCAGTTCTTC,CASSSGLAGGPYNEQFF
.,once,TRBJ2-2,TRBV7-2,15,TGTGCCAGCAGCTTAGATATAGGGGGCACCGGGGAGCTGTTTTTT,CASSLDIGGTGELFF
TRBD2,many,TRBJ2-7,TRBV7-2,14,TGTGCCAGCAGCAGGACTAGCGGGGCGTACGAGCAGTACTTC,CASSRTSGAYEQYF
.,.,TRBJ2-1,TRBV12-3/TRBV12-4,15,TGTGCCAGCAGTTTTCTCGGCGGAGGGTGGGATGAGCAGTTCTTC,CASSFLGGGWDEQFF
.,.,TRBJ2-3,TRBV27,15,TGTGCCAGCAGTTTTTCGGGGCTAGCCCCAGATACGCAGTATTTT,CASSFSGLAPDTQYF
TRBD1,.,TRBJ2-3,TRBV15,15,TGTGCCACCAGCGTATACAGGGGGCAATCAGATACGCAGTATTTT,CATSVYRGQSDTQYF
TRBD1,.,TRBJ2-7,TRBV5-1,16,TGCGCCAGCACCCCGTCGGGGCAGGGGGCATTTTACGAGCAGTACTTC,CASTPSGQGAFYEQYF
TRBD1,.,TRBJ2-7,TRBV18,13,TGTGCCAGCTCACCCAAAGCAGGGGGAGAGCAGTACTTC,CASSPKAGGEQYF
.,few,TRBJ1-2,TRBV4-2,12,TGTGCCAGCGCCGAACTAGGCTATGGCTACACCTTC,CASAELGYGYTF
TRBD2,few,TRBJ2-1,TRBV5-4,13,TGTGCCAGCAGCGTAGCGGGAGGAAATGAGCAGTTCTTC,CASSVAGGNEQFF
.,.,TRBJ1-2,TRBV3-1,14,TGTGCCAGCAGCCAAGACGGGCCGCTATATGGCTACACCTTC,CASSQDGPLYGYTF
.,.,TRBJ2-5,TRBV27,13,TGTGCCAGCAGTTTCCGGGAAAGAGAGACCCAGTACTTC,CASSFRERETQYF
.,few,TRBJ1-5,TRBV7-9,14,TGTGCCAGCAGCTTTGGGTCCGGCAATCAGCCCCAGCATTTT,CASSFGSGNQPQHF
.,.,TRBJ2-3,TRBV5-8,15,TGTGCCAGCAGCCCTCGTGGCAGGGGAGGAGATACGCAGTATTTT,CASSPRGRGGDTQYF
.,once,TRBJ2-7,TRBV29-1,14,TGCAGCGTTGCAACACTCGCCTTCTCCTACGAGCAGTACTTC,CSVATLAFSYEQYF
.,.,TRBJ1-1,TRBV14,12,TGTGCCAGCAGCCAAGCCCGCACTGAAGCTTTCTTT,CASSQARTEAFF
.,.,TRBJ2-3,TRBV9,13,TGTGCCAGCAGCGATCGACGGACAGATACGCAGTATTTT,CASSDRRTDTQYF
TRBD2,.,TRBJ2-7,TRBV5-1,15,TGCGCCAGCAGCTTGAGCGGGGGGCGTACCTACGAGCAGTACTTC,CASSLSGGRTYEQYF
TRBD2,few,TRBJ2-7,TRBV7-2,14,TGTGCCAGCAGCTTGGGGACTAGTCACTACGAGCAGTACTTC,CASSLGTSHYEQYF
TRBD1,few,TRBJ2-7,TRBV6-6,13,TGTGCCAGCAGTCTGGACAGGGAATTCGTGCAGTACTTC,CASSLDREFVQYF
.,.,TRBJ2-1,TRBV7-9,12,TGTGCCATCAGCTCCCAAGCTGGCGAGCAGTTCTTC,CAISSQAGEQFF
.,few,TRBJ1-3,TRBV6-1,17,TGTGCCAGCAGTGGCCTCCGGGCAGGGCAATATGGAAACACCATATATTTT,CASSGLRAGQYGNTIYF
TRBD1,.,TRBJ1-6,TRBV5-1,16,TGCGCCAGCAGCTCGCGGACAGGGGGCGCGGATTCACCCCTCCACTTT,CASSSRTGGADSPLHF
.,.,TRBJ1-4,TRBV18,16,TGTGCCAGCTCACCCCCAGGCGCGGGAAGTAATGAAAAACTGTTTTTT,CASSPPGAGSNEKLFF
.,.,TRBJ2-7,TRBV7-9,11,TGTGCCAGCAGCTCAGGGGCCTTGGAGTACTTC,CASSSGALEYF
.,.,TRBJ2-1,TRBV7-6,15,TGTGCCAGCAGCTTGGGAACAGGGCAGTACAATGAGCAGTTCTTC,CASSLGTGQYNEQFF
TRBD2,few,TRBJ2-1,TRBV27,14,TGTGCCAGCAGTTTTAGCGGGGGGTTTGCGGAGCAGTTCTTC,CASSFSGGFAEQFF
.,.,TRBJ1-2,TRBV29-1,14,TGCAGCGTCGCTGACATGGGACGACTCTATGGCTACACCTTC,CSVADMGRLYGYTF
.,.,TRBJ1-3,TRBV5-1,16,TGCGCCAGCAGCTTGTGGGCTTACAGCTCTGGAAACACCATATATTTT,CASSLWAYSSGNTIYF
.,few,TRBJ1-1,TRBV18,12,TGTGCCAGCTCACATGGGAACACTGAAGCTTTCTTT,CASSHGNTEAFF
.,.,TRBJ2-7,TRBV6-1,15,TGTGCCAGCAGTGAAGCCCAAACCGGGATCTACGAGCAGTACTTC,CASSEAQTGIYEQYF
.,.,TRBJ2-5,TRBV3-1,13,TGTGCCAGCAGGACACGCGGGCGGGAGACCCAGTACTTC,CASRTRGRETQYF
TRBD2,few,TRBJ2-1,TRBV12-3/TRBV12-4,16,TGTGCCAGCAGAATGACTAGCGGGAGCTCCTACAATGAGCAGTTCTTC,CASRMTSGSSYNEQFF
.,few,TRBJ2-7,TRBV12-3/TRBV12-4,14,TGTGCCAGCAGGATAGGGATAGCCCCCTACGAGCAGTACTTC,CASRIGIAPYEQYF
.,.,TRBJ1-1,TRBV5-1,15,TGCGCCAGCACCCAAGGGGCGGGCTGGGCCACTGAAGCTTTCTTT,CASTQGAGWATEAFF
.,.,TRBJ2-5,TRBV11-2,14,TGTGCCAGCAGCTTCGGCCAAAAGCAAGAGACCCAGTACTTC,CASSFGQKQETQYF
TRBD1,.,TRBJ2-1,TRBV15,20,TGTGCCACCAGCAGAGTGGGGACAGGGGTTCTCGGCGCGTTTTTGAATGAGCAGTTCTTC,CATSRVGTGVLGAFLNEQFF
TRBD1,many,TRBJ2-7,TRBV3-1,16,TGTGCCAGCAGCCAACAATCTTCATGGACAGGTAACGAGCAGTACTTC,CASSQQSSWTGNEQYF
TRBD1,few,TRBJ2-7,TRBV25-1,15,TGTGCCAGCAGTTCAGGGACAGGGGGCGCGTGGGAGCAGTACTTC,CASSSGTGGAWEQYF
TRBD1,few,TRBJ2-3,TRBV20-1,13,TGCAGTGCGCTAGAAGGGGGCGTCGCTACGCAGTATTTT,CSALEGGVATQYF
.,few,TRBJ2-7,TRBV4-2,13,TGTGCCAGCTCCCGGATAGCGAGCTACGAGCAGTACTTC,CASSRIASYEQYF